This section outlines one TCR beta chain sequence together with its context. The sample is drawn from a study of technical replicates of blood from a handful of donors. Generated by immunoSEQ multiplex PCR, the TCRdb table keeps only in-frame clones and is missing some. The repertoire includes around 71,000 clones, 92% of them detected once, and 0.4% to 0.45% sits in the top ten. This clonotype was obtained from a human donor in good health. The specimen sequenced was T cells isolated from PBMCs.

This CDR3 is CASSLSTGETGELFF. CDR3 in DNA: TGCGCCAGCAGCTTGAGCACAGGGGAGACCGGGGAGCTGTTTTTT. The genes are TRBV5-1 and TRBJ2-2, with 7 nucleotides matching TRBD1. This CDR3 comprises 15 residues. V lost 1 base to trimming and J lost 5 bases; unmatched junction nucleotides: 5. Germline CDR1 is SGHRS and CDR2 is YFSETQ.